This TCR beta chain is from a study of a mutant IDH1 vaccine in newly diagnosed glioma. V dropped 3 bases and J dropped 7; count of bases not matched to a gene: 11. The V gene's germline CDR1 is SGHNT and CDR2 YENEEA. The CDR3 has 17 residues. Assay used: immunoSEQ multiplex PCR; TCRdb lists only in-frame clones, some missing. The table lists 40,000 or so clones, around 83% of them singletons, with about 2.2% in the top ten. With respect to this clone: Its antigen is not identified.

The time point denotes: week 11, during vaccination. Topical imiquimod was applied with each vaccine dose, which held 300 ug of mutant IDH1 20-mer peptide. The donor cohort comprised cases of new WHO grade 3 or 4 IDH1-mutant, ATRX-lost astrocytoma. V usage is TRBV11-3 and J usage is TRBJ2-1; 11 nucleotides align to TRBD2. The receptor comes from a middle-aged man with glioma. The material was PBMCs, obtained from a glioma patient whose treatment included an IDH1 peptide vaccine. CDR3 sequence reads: CASSLATGLAGLNEQFF. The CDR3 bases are TGTGCCAGCAGCTTGGCCACCGGACTAGCGGGTCTTAATGAGCAGTTCTTC.